The 12 T cell receptor beta chains given below trace back to one sample, sequenced in a study of T cell responses to AZD1222 COVID-19 vaccine. Method: immunoSEQ multiplex PCR; TCRdb's copy keeps in-frame clones and lacks some. Of about 82,000 clones listed, approximately 83% were seen once; the top ten hold roughly 1.3%. This specimen consisted of peripheral blood, obtained 28 days after the second AZD1222 dose. The receptors shown here come from an adult who received the AZD1222 COVID-19 vaccine.

The DNA of the CDR3 is TGTGCCACCAGCAACTACACCCCCCGGGCTAGCGGTAGCACAGATACGCAGTATTTT. Translating it yields CATSNYTPRASGSTDTQYF. This chain joins TRBV15 and TRBJ2-3; 7 positions agree with TRBD2. V shed 4 bases, J shed 0 bases, and the junction held 16 bases outside the gene matches. Looked up from germline, CDR1 is LNHNV and CDR2 is YYDKDF (reference sequence). This CDR3 has 19 residues.

This clone was counted only a few times. This chain joins TRBV2 and TRBJ2-1; D not resolved. The CDR3 runs to 11 residues. The germline V and J ends were trimmed by 6 bases and 14 bases, with 14 bases remaining between them. Germline V CDR1 and CDR2: SNHLY, FYNNEI. The CDR3 spells CASRGSLIEFF. In DNA form, the CDR3 reads TGTGCCAGCAGGGGGTCCCTGATCGAGTTCTTC.

The chain employs TRBV28 and TRBJ2-7, with TRBD1 as a possible D gene (6 bases). Germline lookup yields CDR1 MDHEN and CDR2 SYDVKM. The CDR3 length is 14 residues. V was trimmed by 6 bases and J by 3 bases, leaving 15 bases between them. CDR3 sequence reads: CASRNRVSGYEQYF. CDR3 sequence (DNA): TGTGCCAGCAGAAACAGGGTAAGCGGCTACGAGCAGTACTTC.

V usage is TRBV10-2 and J usage is TRBJ2-1, with TRBD2 identical over 7 bases. V dropped 5 bases and J dropped 7; count of bases not matched to a gene: 8. The CDR3 sequence is 14 residues long. CDR1 and CDR2 (germline): WSHSY, SAAADI. The CDR3 loop is CASSSSLARNEQFF. For the CDR3, the DNA is TGCGCCAGCAGTAGTTCACTAGCGAGAAATGAGCAGTTCTTC.

The chain has TRBV7-2 and TRBJ1-2, with D possibly TRBD1 on 6 matching bases. Germline V lookup: CDR1 SGHTA, CDR2 FQGNSA. Trimming cost V 1 base and J 7 bases, with 13 bases left between them. This CDR3 spans 14 amino acids. CDR3 loop: CASSLERGNRGYTF. The DNA for the CDR3 is TGTGCCAGCAGCTTAGAAAGGGGGAACCGTGGCTACACCTTC.

This clone was counted a single time. The chain links TRBV7-9 to TRBJ2-1; D gene uncertain. From germline, CDR1 is SEHNR and CDR2 FQNEAQ (reference sequence). The CDR3 is 12 amino acids. The V end lost 0 bases, the J end lost 7 bases, and 4 bases lay between the germline ends. CDR3 DNA sequence: TGTGCCAGCAGCTTAGCTTGGAATGAGCAGTTCTTC. Residues: CASSLAWNEQFF.

The rearrangement links TRBV6-4 to TRBJ2-1; 8 bases agree with TRBD2. The CDR3 length is 16 residues. Germline V CDR1 and CDR2: MRHNA, SNTAGT. J was trimmed by 7 bases and V by 4 bases; bases with no gene match: 12. This CDR3 is CASSADFNGGRNEQFF. The CDR3 region has the DNA TGTGCCAGCAGTGCAGACTTTAACGGCGGGAGGAATGAGCAGTTCTTC.

CDR3 DNA sequence: TGTGCCAGCAGCCAAGTCGGGAACACTGAAGCTTTCTTT. This translates into CASSQVGNTEAFF. This chain joins TRBV4-2 and TRBJ1-1; D remains unclear. Trimming pared 1 base from V and 1 base from J, leaving 4 bases between. The CDR3 sequence is 13 residues long. CDR1 and CDR2 (germline): LGHNA, YNFKEQ.

This clone was picked up one time. The chain has TRBV10-3 and TRBJ2-7; 13 bases fit TRBD2. J lost 4 bases, V lost 4 bases, and 7 bases had no gene match. CDR1 is ENHRY, CDR2 SYGVKD, per germline. The CDR3 is 16 amino acids. Written as DNA, the CDR3 is TGTGCCATCAGTGGGACTAGCGGGAGTAGGAGTTACGAGCAGTACTTC. Translation: CAISGTSGSRSYEQYF.

By share, this clone ranks as medium-sized. The chain couples TRBV27 to TRBJ2-1; no clear D. Germline CDR1 and CDR2: MNHEY and SMNVEV (reference sequence). This CDR3 is 15 amino acids long. The V and J ends lost 6 bases and 8 bases respectively, with 20 bases between them. CDR3 nucleotide sequence: TGTGCCAGCAGGCACAGTCACCCGAAGTTCGATGAGCAGTTCTTC. Protein sequence: CASRHSHPKFDEQFF.

The chain has TRBV28 and TRBJ1-6, with D perhaps matching TRBD1 (6 bases). This CDR3 comprises 13 residues. Germline V gives CDR1 MDHEN, CDR2 SYDVKM. Trimming removed 5 bases at V and 9 bases at J, with 11 bases between. The CDR3 DNA follows: TGTGCCAGCAGTCAAACAGGGTTTTCACCCCTCCACTTT. Residues: CASSQTGFSPLHF.

The genes are TRBV4-3 and TRBJ1-2; the D is unclear. CDR3 length equals 15 residues. Per germline, CDR1 LGHNA and CDR2 YSLEER. V was cut by 0 bases and J by 5 bases, with 13 bases left in between. CDR3 sequence reads: CASSQDQYQLYGYTF. In DNA, the CDR3 is TGCGCCAGCAGCCAAGATCAGTACCAATTATATGGCTACACCTTC.